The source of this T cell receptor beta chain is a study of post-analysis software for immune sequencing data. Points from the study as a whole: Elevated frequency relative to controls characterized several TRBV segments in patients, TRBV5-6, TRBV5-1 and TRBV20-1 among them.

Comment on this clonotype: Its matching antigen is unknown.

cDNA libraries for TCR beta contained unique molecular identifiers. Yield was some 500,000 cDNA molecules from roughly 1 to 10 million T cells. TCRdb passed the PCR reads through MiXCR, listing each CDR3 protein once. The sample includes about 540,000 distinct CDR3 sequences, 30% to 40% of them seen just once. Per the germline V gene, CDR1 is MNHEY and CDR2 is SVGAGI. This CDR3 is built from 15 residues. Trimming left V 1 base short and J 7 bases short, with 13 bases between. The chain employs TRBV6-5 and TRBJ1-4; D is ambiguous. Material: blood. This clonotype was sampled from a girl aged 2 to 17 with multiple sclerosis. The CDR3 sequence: CASSYYGESTEKLFF. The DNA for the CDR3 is TGTGCCAGCAGTTACTATGGGGAGAGTACTGAAAAACTGTTTTTT.